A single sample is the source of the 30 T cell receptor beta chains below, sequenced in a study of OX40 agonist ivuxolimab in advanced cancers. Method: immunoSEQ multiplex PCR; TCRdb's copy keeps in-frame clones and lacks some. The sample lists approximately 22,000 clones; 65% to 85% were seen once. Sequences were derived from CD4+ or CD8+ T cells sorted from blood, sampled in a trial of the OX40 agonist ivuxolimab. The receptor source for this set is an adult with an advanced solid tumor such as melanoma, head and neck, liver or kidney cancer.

DNA of the CDR3: TGCAGCGTCCGACTAGCTGCTAATGAGCAGTTCTTC. Its translation is CSVRLAANEQFF. The chain carries TRBV29-1 and TRBJ2-1; 7 nucleotides line up with TRBD2. Per germline, CDR1 SQVTM and CDR2 ANQGSEA. This CDR3 has 12 amino acids. V shed 6 bases, J shed 7 bases, and the junction held 6 bases outside the gene matches.

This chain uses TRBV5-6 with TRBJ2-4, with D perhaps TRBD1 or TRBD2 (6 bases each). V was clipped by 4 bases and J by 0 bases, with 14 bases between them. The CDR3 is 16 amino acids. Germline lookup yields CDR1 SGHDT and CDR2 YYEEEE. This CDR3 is CASSAEGVLAKNIQYF. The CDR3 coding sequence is TGTGCCAGCAGCGCGGAGGGGGTCCTAGCCAAAAACATTCAGTACTTC.

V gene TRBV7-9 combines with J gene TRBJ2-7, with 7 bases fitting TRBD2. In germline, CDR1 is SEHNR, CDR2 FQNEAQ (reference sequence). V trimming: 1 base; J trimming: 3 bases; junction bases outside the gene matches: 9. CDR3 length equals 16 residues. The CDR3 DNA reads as TGTGCCAGCAGCTTAGTGTCGCAGGGAGGGGTCTACGAGCAGTACTTC. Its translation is CASSLVSQGGVYEQYF.

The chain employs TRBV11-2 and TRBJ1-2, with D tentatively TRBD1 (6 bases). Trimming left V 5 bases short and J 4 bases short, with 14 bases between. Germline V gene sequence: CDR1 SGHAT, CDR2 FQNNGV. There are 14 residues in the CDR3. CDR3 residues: CASSPRGEGYGYTF. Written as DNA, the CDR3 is TGTGCCAGCAGCCCCAGGGGCGAGGGCTATGGCTACACCTTC. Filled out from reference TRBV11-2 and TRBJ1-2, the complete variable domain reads EAGVAQSPRYKIIEKRQSVAFWCNPISGHATLYWYQQILGQGPKLLIQFQNNGVVDDSQLPKDRFSAERLKGVDSTLKIQPAKLEDSAVYLCASSPRGEGYGYTFGSGTRLTVV.

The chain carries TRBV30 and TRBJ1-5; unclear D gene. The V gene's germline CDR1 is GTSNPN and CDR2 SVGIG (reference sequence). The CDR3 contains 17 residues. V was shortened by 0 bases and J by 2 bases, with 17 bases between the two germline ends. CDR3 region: CAWSVRSVRLGNQPQHF. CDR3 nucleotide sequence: TGTGCCTGGAGTGTAAGGTCAGTACGTTTGGGCAATCAGCCCCAGCATTTT.

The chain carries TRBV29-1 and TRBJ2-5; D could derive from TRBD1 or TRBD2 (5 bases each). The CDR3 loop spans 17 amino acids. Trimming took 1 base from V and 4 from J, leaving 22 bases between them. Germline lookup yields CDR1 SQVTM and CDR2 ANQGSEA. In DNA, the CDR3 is TGCAGCGTTGAAGTTGTCGGGGACCGCACTTTGGGAGAGACCCAGTACTTC. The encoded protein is CSVEVVGDRTLGETQYF.

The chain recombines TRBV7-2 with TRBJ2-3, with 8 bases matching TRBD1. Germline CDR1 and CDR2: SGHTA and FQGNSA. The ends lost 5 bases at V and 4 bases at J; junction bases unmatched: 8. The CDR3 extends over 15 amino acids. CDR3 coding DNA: TGTGCCAGCAGCATCAGACAGGGGTCGGCAGATACGCAGTATTTT. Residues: CASSIRQGSADTQYF.

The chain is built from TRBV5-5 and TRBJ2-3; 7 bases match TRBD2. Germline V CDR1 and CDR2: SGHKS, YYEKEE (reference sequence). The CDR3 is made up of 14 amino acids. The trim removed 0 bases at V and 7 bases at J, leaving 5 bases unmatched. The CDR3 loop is CASSLEQRDNTQYF. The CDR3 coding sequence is TGTGCCAGCAGCTTGGAACAGCGGGATAATACGCAGTATTTT.

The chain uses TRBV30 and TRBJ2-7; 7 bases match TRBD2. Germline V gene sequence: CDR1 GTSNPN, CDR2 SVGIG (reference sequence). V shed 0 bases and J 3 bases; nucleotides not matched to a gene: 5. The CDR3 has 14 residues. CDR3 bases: TGTGCCTGGAGTGTAGATAGGGAGGGCTACGAGCAGTACTTC. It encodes CAWSVDREGYEQYF.

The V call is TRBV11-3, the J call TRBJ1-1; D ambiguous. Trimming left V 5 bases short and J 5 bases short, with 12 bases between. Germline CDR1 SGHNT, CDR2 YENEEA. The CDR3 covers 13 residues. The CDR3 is CASSVAQATEAFF. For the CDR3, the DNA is TGTGCCAGCAGCGTAGCCCAGGCGACTGAAGCTTTCTTT.

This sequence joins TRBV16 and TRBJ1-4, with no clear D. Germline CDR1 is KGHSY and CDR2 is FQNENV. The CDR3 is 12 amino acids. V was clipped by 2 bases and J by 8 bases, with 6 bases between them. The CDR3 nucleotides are TGTGCCAGCAGCCAACGGTCAGAAAAACTGTTTTTT. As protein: CASSQRSEKLFF.

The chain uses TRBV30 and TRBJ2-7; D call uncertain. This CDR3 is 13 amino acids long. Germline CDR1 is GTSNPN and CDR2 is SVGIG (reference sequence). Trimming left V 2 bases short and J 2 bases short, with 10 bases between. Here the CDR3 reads CAWSLDGPYEQYF. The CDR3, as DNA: TGTGCCTGGAGTCTGGACGGACCCTACGAGCAGTACTTC. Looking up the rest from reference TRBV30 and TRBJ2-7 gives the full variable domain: SQTIHQWPATLVQPVGSPLSLECTVEGTSNPNLYWYRQAAGRGLQLLFYSVGIGQISSEVPQNLSASRPQDRQFILSSKKLLLSDSGFYLCAWSLDGPYEQYFGPGTRLTVT.

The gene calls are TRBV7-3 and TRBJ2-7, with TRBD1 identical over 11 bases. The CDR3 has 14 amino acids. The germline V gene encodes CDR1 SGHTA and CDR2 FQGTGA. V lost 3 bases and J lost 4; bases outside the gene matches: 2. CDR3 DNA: TGTGCCAGCAGCTTGGGACAGGGGGATTACGAGCAGTACTTC. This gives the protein CASSLGQGDYEQYF. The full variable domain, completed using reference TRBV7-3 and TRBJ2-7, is GAGVSQTPSNKVTEKGKYVELRCDPISGHTALYWYRQSLGQGPEFLIYFQGTGAADDSGLPNDRFFAVRPEGSVSTLKIQRTERGDSAVYLCASSLGQGDYEQYFGPGTRLTVT.

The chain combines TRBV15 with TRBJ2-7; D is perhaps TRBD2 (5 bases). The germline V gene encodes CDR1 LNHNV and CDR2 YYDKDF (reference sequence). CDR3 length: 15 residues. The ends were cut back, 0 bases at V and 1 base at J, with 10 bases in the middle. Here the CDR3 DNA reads TGTGCCACCAGCAGAGATCCAACGGGATCCTACGAGCAGTACTTC. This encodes CATSRDPTGSYEQYF.

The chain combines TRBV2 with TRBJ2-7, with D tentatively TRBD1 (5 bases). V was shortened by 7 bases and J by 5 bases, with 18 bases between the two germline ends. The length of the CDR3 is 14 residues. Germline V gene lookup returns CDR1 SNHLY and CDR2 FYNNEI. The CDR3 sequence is CASTQDKAFNEQYF. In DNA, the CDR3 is TGTGCCAGCACCCAGGACAAGGCTTTCAACGAGCAGTACTTC.

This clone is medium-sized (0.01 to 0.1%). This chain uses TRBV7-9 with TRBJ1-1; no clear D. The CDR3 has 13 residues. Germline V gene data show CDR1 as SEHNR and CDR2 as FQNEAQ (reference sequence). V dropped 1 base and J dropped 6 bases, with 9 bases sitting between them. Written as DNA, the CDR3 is TGTGCCAGCAGCTTAGGGGAGGCACCTGAAGCTTTCTTT. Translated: CASSLGEAPEAFF.

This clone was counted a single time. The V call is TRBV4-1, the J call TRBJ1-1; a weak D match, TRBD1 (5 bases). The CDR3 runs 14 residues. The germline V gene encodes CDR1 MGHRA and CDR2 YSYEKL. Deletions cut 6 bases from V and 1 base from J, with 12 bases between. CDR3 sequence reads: CASSGVGENTEAFF. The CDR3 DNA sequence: TGCGCCAGCAGTGGGGTGGGGGAGAACACTGAAGCTTTCTTT.

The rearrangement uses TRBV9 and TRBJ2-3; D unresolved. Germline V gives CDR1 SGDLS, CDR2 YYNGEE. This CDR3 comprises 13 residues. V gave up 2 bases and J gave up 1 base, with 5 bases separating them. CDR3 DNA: TGTGCCAGCAGCGTTGAGGGCACAGATACGCAGTATTTT. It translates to CASSVEGTDTQYF.

CDR3 amino acids: CASSSPDRGAQAFF. CDR3 bases: TGTGCCAGCAGCTCCCCCGACAGGGGAGCTCAAGCTTTCTTT. The chain is built from TRBV5-6 and TRBJ1-1; TRBD1 matches at 8 bases. Germline CDR1 SGHDT, CDR2 YYEEEE. V shed 3 bases and J 9 bases; nucleotides not matched to a gene: 10. The CDR3 is 14 amino acids.

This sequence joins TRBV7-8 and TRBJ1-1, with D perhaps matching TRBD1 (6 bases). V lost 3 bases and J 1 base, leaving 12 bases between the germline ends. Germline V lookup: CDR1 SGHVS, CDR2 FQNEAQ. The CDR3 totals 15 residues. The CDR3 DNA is TGTGCCAGCAGCTTCGGTGGGGGCACGAACACTGAAGCTTTCTTT. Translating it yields CASSFGGGTNTEAFF. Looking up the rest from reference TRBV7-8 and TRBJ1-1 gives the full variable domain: GAGVSQSPRYKVAKRGQDVALRCDPISGHVSLFWYQQALGQGPEFLTYFQNEAQLDKSGLPSDRFFAERPEGSVSTLKIQRTQQEDSAVYLCASSFGGGTNTEAFFGQGTRLTVV.

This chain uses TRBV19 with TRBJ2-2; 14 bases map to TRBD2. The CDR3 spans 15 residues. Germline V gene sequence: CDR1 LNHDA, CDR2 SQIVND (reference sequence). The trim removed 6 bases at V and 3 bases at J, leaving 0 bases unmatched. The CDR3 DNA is TGTGCCAGTAGGGGACTAGCGGGAGACACCGGGGAGCTGTTTTTT. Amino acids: CASRGLAGDTGELFF.

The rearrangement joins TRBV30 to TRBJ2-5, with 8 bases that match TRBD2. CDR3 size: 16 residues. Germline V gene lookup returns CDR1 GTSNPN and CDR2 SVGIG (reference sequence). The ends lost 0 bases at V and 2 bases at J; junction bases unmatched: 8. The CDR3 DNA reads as TGTGCCTGGAGTGTACAGTACGGGAGGGGACAAGAGACCCAGTACTTC. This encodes CAWSVQYGRGQETQYF.

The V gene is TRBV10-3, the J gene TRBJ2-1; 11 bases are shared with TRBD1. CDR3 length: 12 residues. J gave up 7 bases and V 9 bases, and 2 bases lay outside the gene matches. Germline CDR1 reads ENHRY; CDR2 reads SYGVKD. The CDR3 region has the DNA TGTGCCATGGGACAGGGGGTTAATGAGCAGTTCTTC. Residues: CAMGQGVNEQFF.

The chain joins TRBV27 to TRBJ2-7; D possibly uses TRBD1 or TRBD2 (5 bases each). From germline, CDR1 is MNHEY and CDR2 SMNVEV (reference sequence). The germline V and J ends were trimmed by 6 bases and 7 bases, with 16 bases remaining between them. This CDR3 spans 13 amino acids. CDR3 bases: TGTGCCAGCAGGACCGGGACCGATCGGGAGCAGTACTTC. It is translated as CASRTGTDREQYF.

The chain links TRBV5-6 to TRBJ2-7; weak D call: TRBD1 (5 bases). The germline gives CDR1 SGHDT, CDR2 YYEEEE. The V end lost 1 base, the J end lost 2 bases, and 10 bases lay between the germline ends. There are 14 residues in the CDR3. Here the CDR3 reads CASSLTGTPYEQYF. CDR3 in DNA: TGTGCCAGCAGCTTGACAGGTACCCCCTACGAGCAGTACTTC.

The CDR3 bases are TGCAGCGCCTTGGTCCGCTACGAGCAGTACTTC. This sequence encodes CSALVRYEQYF. This sequence joins TRBV29-1 and TRBJ2-7; no firm D call. Trimming stripped 7 bases from V and 3 bases from J, with 10 bases between. The CDR3 loop spans 11 amino acids. Germline V lookup: CDR1 SQVTM, CDR2 ANQGSEA.

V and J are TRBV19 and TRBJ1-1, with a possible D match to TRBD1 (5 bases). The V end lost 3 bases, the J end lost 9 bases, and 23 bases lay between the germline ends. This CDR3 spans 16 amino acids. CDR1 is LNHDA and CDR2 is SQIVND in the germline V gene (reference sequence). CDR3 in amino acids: CASSIGDVRTGRQAFF. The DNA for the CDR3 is TGTGCCAGTAGTATCGGGGACGTACGAACTGGCCGTCAAGCTTTCTTT.

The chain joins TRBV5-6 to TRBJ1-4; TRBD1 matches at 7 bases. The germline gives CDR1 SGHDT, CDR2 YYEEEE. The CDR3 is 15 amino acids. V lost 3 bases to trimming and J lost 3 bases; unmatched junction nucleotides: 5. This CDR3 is CASSSDGTANEKLFF. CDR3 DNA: TGTGCCAGCAGCTCGGACGGGACAGCTAATGAAAAACTGTTTTTT. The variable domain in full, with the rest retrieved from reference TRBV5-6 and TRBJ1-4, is DAGVTQSPTHLIKTRGQQVTLRCSPKSGHDTVSWYQQALGQGPQFIFQYYEEEERQRGNFPDRFSGHQFPNYSSELNVNALLLGDSALYLCASSSDGTANEKLFFGSGTQLSVL.

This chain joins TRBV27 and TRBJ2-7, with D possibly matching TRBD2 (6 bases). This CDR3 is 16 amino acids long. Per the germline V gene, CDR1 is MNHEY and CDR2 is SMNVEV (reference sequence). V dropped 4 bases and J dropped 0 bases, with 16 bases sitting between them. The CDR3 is CASSWGSGTLSYEQYF. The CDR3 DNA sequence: TGTGCCAGCAGTTGGGGTAGCGGAACGCTCTCCTACGAGCAGTACTTC.

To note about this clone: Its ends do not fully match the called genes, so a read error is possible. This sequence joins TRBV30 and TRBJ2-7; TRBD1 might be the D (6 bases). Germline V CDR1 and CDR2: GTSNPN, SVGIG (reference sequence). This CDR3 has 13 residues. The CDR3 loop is CVWSEDSLYEQYF. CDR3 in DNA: TGTGTCTGGAGTGAGGACAGTCTCTACGAGCAGTACTTC.